Listed here are 20 T cell receptor beta chains from one sample, sequenced in a study of T cells in women clearing cervical HPV infection. Generated by immunoSEQ multiplex PCR, the TCRdb table keeps only in-frame clones and is missing some. In total, the table holds about 22,000 clones. Sequences were obtained from blood buffy coat. These receptor sequences come from a woman between 18 and 69 years old with a cervical HPV16 infection that either progressed to CIN3+ or cleared (not recorded which).

About this clone itself: The read comes to an end 3 residues before the CDR3 does, leaving the germline J gene to fill in the end. The chain is built from TRBV19 and TRBJ1-5; D is unresolved. The CDR3 sequence is 18 residues long. Trimming removed 6 bases from V and 5 bases from J, with 26 bases in between. Looked up from germline, CDR1 is LNHDA and CDR2 is SQIVND (reference sequence). CDR3 residues: CASRREGPRVRLDQPQHF. The DNA read from the CDR3 is TGTGCCAGTAGACGAGAGGGCCCGAGGGTCCGACTAGATCAGCCC.

For this clone: The read gets to within 3 residues of the CDR3 end, and the germline J gene fills in the rest. This chain uses TRBV10-3 with TRBJ1-1; maybe TRBD1 (5 bases). Trimming took off 4 bases at V and 5 bases at J, with 17 bases between the two ends. CDR3 length: 15 residues. Germline lookup yields CDR1 ENHRY and CDR2 SYGVKD. The part of the CDR3 DNA that was read is TGTGCCATCAGTGGGGGCCTTGGGGCGCAGACTGAA. Protein product: CAISGGLGAQTE. The whole CDR3 protein is CAISGGLGAQTEAFF.

Remarks on this clone: The observed sequence ends 3 residues before the CDR3 terminus, with the missing tail filled in from the germline J gene. The chain uses TRBV30 and TRBJ1-6; 7 bases are shared with TRBD1. Unmatched junction bases numbered 14, after V lost 8 bases and J lost 10 bases. This CDR3 has 14 residues. Germline CDR1 GTSNPN, CDR2 SVGIG (reference sequence). CDR3 DNA (partial): TGTGCCAGCGACACGGGGGCCAGGGGGTCACCC. This translates into CASDTGARGSP. In full, the CDR3 is CASDTGARGSPLHF.

Comments on this clone: The read gets to within 3 residues of the CDR3 end, and the germline J gene fills in the rest. V is TRBV12-3 or TRBV12-4 and J is TRBJ1-6; D remains unclear. V was cut by 5 bases and J by 9 bases, with 11 bases left in between. This CDR3 is 13 amino acids long. Incomplete CDR3 DNA: TGTGCCAGCAGTAGGGCCCTGGCTTCACCC. Amino acid sequence: CASSRALASP. The whole CDR3 sequence reads CASSRALASPLHF.

Note on this clone: Read sequence stops 3 residues before the CDR3 end, and the germline J gene provides the missing end. The V and J genes are TRBV30 and TRBJ1-2, with 9 nucleotides matching TRBD1. CDR1 and CDR2 (germline): GTSNPN, SVGIG (reference sequence). The CDR3 extends over 12 amino acids. The sequenced CDR3 bases are TGTGCCTCTATGGACAGGGGCAATGAC. Amino acids: CASMDRGND. The entire CDR3 reads CASMDRGNDYTF.

For this clone: The sequenced fragment ends 3 residues before the CDR3 boundary, so the rest is inferred from the germline J gene. The gene calls are TRBV19 and TRBJ1-1, with a weak D call TRBD1 (5 bases). V was pared by 1 base and J by 0 bases, with 12 bases between. Germline V gene data show CDR1 as LNHDA and CDR2 as SQIVND (reference sequence). The CDR3 spans 16 residues. CDR3 DNA, as far as it was read: TGTGCCAGTAGTATAGGTTTGGGGGGAATGAACACTGAA. Amino acid sequence: CASSIGLGGMNTE. The full CDR3 sequence reads CASSIGLGGMNTEAFF.

As for this clone: The DNA ends 3 residues before the CDR3 does, and the rest of the CDR3 is filled in from the germline J gene. The chain links TRBV12-5 to TRBJ1-3, with D tentatively TRBD1 (6 bases). CDR1 is LGHNT, CDR2 FRNRAP, per germline. Trimming took off 1 base at V and 4 bases at J, with 8 bases between the two ends. The CDR3 sequence is 14 residues long. The sequenced CDR3 bases are TGTGCTAGTGGTTTGGGACAGGTCGGAAACACC. Residues: CASGLGQVGNT. The complete CDR3 sequence is CASGLGQVGNTIYF.

As for this clone: Coverage ceases 3 residues before the CDR3 finishes, and the germline J gene fills in the end. The chain uses TRBV14 and TRBJ1-2, with D uncertain. The CDR3 covers 19 residues. Looked up from germline, CDR1 is SGHDN and CDR2 is FVKESK. CDR3 in amino acids: CASSPLWILAGSTTDTYTF. The part of the CDR3 DNA that was read is TGTGCCAGCAGCCCGTTATGGATCCTAGCGGGATCCACCACAGATACC.

Regarding this clone: Read sequence stops 3 residues before the CDR3 end, and the germline J gene provides the missing end. The V and J genes are TRBV5-6 and TRBJ1-4; 9 bases line up with TRBD1. Germline V lookup: CDR1 SGHDT, CDR2 YYEEEE. V shed 2 bases and J 8 bases; nucleotides not matched to a gene: 7. The CDR3 has 15 amino acids. The part of the CDR3 DNA that was read is TGTGCCAGCAGCTTTGGACAGGGGTCAGTAGAAAAA. It translates to CASSFGQGSVEK. The entire CDR3 protein is CASSFGQGSVEKLFF.

A remark on this clone: Read coverage stops 3 residues before the CDR3 terminus; the germline J gene supplies the remainder. The chain employs TRBV5-1 and TRBJ1-5; 7 bases fit TRBD1. The J segment lost 0 bases and the V segment lost 4 bases, leaving 7 bases of the junction unmatched. The CDR3 runs to 16 residues. Germline V gives CDR1 SGHRS, CDR2 YFSETQ. The DNA read from the CDR3 is TGCGCCAGCAGCGAGGGGACAGAGCCTAGCAATCAGCCC. As protein: CASSEGTEPSNQP. The whole CDR3 sequence is CASSEGTEPSNQPQHF. Full variable domain (outside the CDR3, taken from reference TRBV5-1 and TRBJ1-5): KAGVTQTPRYLIKTRGQQVTLSCSPISGHRSVSWYQQTPGQGLQFLFEYFSETQRNKGNFPGRFSGRQFSNSRSEMNVSTLELGDSALYLCASSEGTEPSNQPQHFGDGTRLSIL.

Partial CDR3 DNA: TGTGCCTGGGACCAAACGATGGGGCGCGTGTTCAACTATGGC. Translation: CAWDQTMGRVFNYG. The entire CDR3 reads CAWDQTMGRVFNYGYTF. This rearrangement joins TRBV30 to TRBJ1-2; D may be TRBD1 (5 bases). The missing CDR3 end, 3 residues past where the read stops, is filled in from the germline J gene. This CDR3 has 17 amino acids. The V and J ends lost 5 bases and 2 bases respectively, with 24 bases between them. The germline CDR1 and CDR2 sequences are GTSNPN and SVGIG (reference sequence).

CDR3 region: CSAGGQGPLGQPYTF. The DNA read from the CDR3 is TGCAGTGCAGGAGGACAGGGCCCCCTCGGTCAGCCC. V gene TRBV20-1 combines with J gene TRBJ1-2; 8 bases match TRBD1. The CDR3 is cut off 3 residues early in the read; its end comes from the germline J gene. The CDR3 covers 15 residues. Germline V lookup: CDR1 DFQATT, CDR2 SNEGSKA (reference sequence).

Of note for this clone: The DNA ends 3 residues before the CDR3 does, and the rest of the CDR3 is filled in from the germline J gene. The genes are TRBV28 and TRBJ2-1; D not certain. In germline, CDR1 is MDHEN, CDR2 SYDVKM. Trimming took 1 base from V and 5 from J, leaving 6 bases between them. The CDR3 has 13 amino acids. The sequenced part of the CDR3 DNA is TGTGCCAGCAGTTTATCGCGAGACAATGAG. Translated: CASSLSRDNE. In full, the CDR3 reads CASSLSRDNEQFF.

Concerning this clone: Read sequence stops 3 residues before the CDR3 end, and the germline J gene provides the missing end. V and J are TRBV19 and TRBJ2-4; 10 bases are a match to TRBD1. Trimming cost V 5 bases and J 7 bases; bases outside gene matches: 8. CDR1 LNHDA and CDR2 SQIVND come from the germline V gene (reference sequence). CDR3 length: 15 residues. CDR3 sequence reads: CASSAPGTGVNIQYF. The CDR3 DNA, read in part, is TGTGCCAGTAGTGCCCCCGGGACAGGGGTGAACATT.

With regard to this clone: The read gets to within 3 residues of the CDR3 end, and the germline J gene fills in the rest. This chain links TRBV3-1 (or the pseudogene TRBV3-2) with TRBJ1-1; tentatively, D is TRBD1 (5 bases). Germline V CDR1 and CDR2: LGHDT, YNNKEL (reference sequence). This CDR3 contains 15 residues. The germline V and J ends were trimmed by 0 bases and 6 bases, with 14 bases remaining between them. The CDR3 is CASSQDKRGYAEAFF. The part of the CDR3 DNA that was read is TGTGCCAGCAGCCAAGATAAGAGGGGATACGCTGAA.

The sequenced CDR3 bases are TGTGCCAGCAGTTCGCAGGGAGAACGAGGTGAAAAA. It translates to CASSSQGERGEK. The CDR3, in full, reads CASSSQGERGEKLFF. The chain joins TRBV12-3 or TRBV12-4 to TRBJ1-4; D perhaps matches TRBD1 (5 bases). The read ends 3 residues early relative to the CDR3; the germline J gene fills the gap. With 4 bases removed from V and 7 bases from J, the gap between germline ends came to 16 bases. There are 15 residues in the CDR3.

With respect to this clone: The CDR3 end falls 3 residues outside the read, so it is completed with the germline J gene. The chain links TRBV5-1 to TRBJ2-2; D might be TRBD1 (5 bases). Germline V gene data show CDR1 as SGHRS and CDR2 as YFSETQ. This CDR3 has 17 amino acids. The CDR3 loop is CASSLGSGNSGANVLFF. Partial CDR3 DNA: TGCGCCAGCAGCTTGGGTTCAGGGAATTCTGGGGCCAACGTG.

Of note for this clone: At one end the junction does not follow the germline gene, possibly because of a read error. The sequence runs out 3 residues before the end of the CDR3; the remainder is reconstructed from the germline J gene. Other DNA sequences in the sample encode the same CDR3. The gene calls are TRBV18 and TRBJ2-5; weak D call: TRBD2 (5 bases). CDR1 is KGHSH and CDR2 is LQKENI in the germline V gene. CDR3 size: 13 residues. The CDR3 here is CASSAGYQETQYF. The sequenced CDR3 bases are TGTGCCAGCTCAGCGGGTTACCAGGAGACC.

Regarding this clone: From the germline J gene comes the end of the CDR3, since the read stops 3 residues before it. The chain recombines TRBV20-1 with TRBJ2-1; TRBD2 aligns across 7 bases. Germline CDR1 and CDR2: DFQATT and SNEGSKA (reference sequence). Trimming removed 6 bases from V and 4 bases from J; junction bases left unmatched: 12. The length of the CDR3 is 15 residues. The DNA read from the CDR3 is TGCAGTGCGGATGGTCCGGGACTATATTACAATGAG. Translation: CSADGPGLYYNE. The complete CDR3 protein is CSADGPGLYYNEQFF.

As to this clone: The read ends 3 residues before the CDR3 terminus; that terminus is restored from the germline J gene. The chain uses TRBV19 and TRBJ1-1; D ambiguous. Trimming left V 0 bases short and J 5 bases short, with 13 bases between. CDR1 and CDR2 (germline): LNHDA, SQIVND (reference sequence). The CDR3 contains 15 residues. The DNA read from the CDR3 is TGTGCCAGTAGTATAGATCTACAGTCGGTTACTGAA. This sequence encodes CASSIDLQSVTE. The CDR3 as a whole reads CASSIDLQSVTEAFF.